This T cell receptor (beta chain) originates from a study of cytomegalovirus exposure and HLA in healthy donors. Points from the study as a whole: TCR beta V segments were, for the most part, productive about 87% or about 30% of the time in an earlier analysis. Later analysis associated a missense DCLRE1C variant with TCR beta V- and J-gene trimming.

Trimming cost V 7 bases and J 2 bases; bases outside gene matches: 15. Germline V gene data show CDR1 as SQVTM and CDR2 as ANQGSEA. This CDR3 is 17 amino acids long. This PCR relied on a set of 60 Vbeta primers and 13 Jbeta primers. Here immunoSEQ multiplex PCR was the method, and the copy in TCRdb shows in-frame clones only, minus some. Among about 150,000 clones listed, over 55% were seen once. This clone was seen only once. Its cognate antigen is unknown. The sequencing sample was made of PBMCs. V and J are TRBV29-1 and TRBJ1-3; 9 nucleotides agree with TRBD1. The clonotype was recovered from a man aged 35 to 55 in good health and CMV-seronegative. The CDR3 DNA is TGCAGCGCTCCACCCAAAAAAGACAGGGGGACTGGAAACACCATATATTTT. It is translated as CSAPPKKDRGTGNTIYF.